This T cell receptor (beta chain) was recovered during a study of blood T cell dynamics during melanoma immunotherapy. As for time point: pre-treatment baseline. Blood was drawn before treatment and at week 3 after checkpoint blockade. Prior systemic cancer therapy, immunosuppressant use and other active malignancies excluded patients. Assay used: immunoSEQ multiplex PCR; TCRdb lists only in-frame clones, some missing. Among over 5,500 clones, around 82% were seen once, and the ten largest hold under 30%. Points on this clone: Its matching antigen is unknown. At the DNA level, this CDR3 is encoded by other sequences in the same sample as well.

Findings and limits, study-wide: PBMC repertoires of eventual disease-control patients split at W3 into clonality or diversity gains.

The TCR comes from a human donor with melanoma. Source: blood, taken from a patient treated with checkpoint blockade.

CDR3 in amino acids: CASSPAYSKHYEQYF. CDR3 bases: TGTGCCAGCAGCCCCGCGTACAGCAAACACTACGAGCAGTACTTC. The genes are TRBV2 and TRBJ2-7; D gene unclear. This CDR3 region has 15 residues. Trimming left V 6 bases short and J 3 bases short, with 18 bases between. The V gene's germline CDR1 is SNHLY and CDR2 FYNNEI.